Given below is one T cell receptor (beta chain) in context. What it binds is unknown. The CDR3 sequence is 13 residues long. V lost 6 bases and J 6 bases, leaving 11 bases between the germline ends. The germline V gene has CDR1 MNHNS and CDR2 SASEGT. Assay: immunoSEQ multiplex PCR; the TCRdb copy retains only in-frame clones and omits some. Of approximately 15,000 clones in the sample, about 62% are singletons; the top ten hold approximately 15%. This entry belongs to a study of CD4+ T cells in melanoma. General study points: Diverse differentiation states were reported for melanoma neoantigen-specific CD4+ T cells. CD8+ T cell, macrophage and B cell function reportedly correlated with neoantigen-specific CD4+ T cells.

This sequence was found in a human donor with melanoma. The sequencing input was cells from a culture (not recorded whether cultured in vitro). The J gene is TRBJ2-2, the V gene TRBV6-1; D is perhaps TRBD1 (5 bases). CDR3 protein: CASRLGVPGELFF. DNA for the CDR3: TGTGCCAGCAGATTAGGGGTCCCCGGGGAGCTGTTTTTT.